This T cell receptor beta chain was found in a study of blood T cell repertoires in COVID-19. Sequencing used immunoSEQ multiplex PCR; TCRdb keeps in-frame clones, though not all of them. The sample contains around 200,000 clones, about 81% of which appear only once. Germline V gene sequence: CDR1 WSHSY, CDR2 SAAADI. Trimming cost V 3 bases and J 2 bases, with 11 bases left between them. CDR3 length equals 15 residues. The genes are TRBV10-2 and TRBJ2-1; perhaps TRBD1 as D (5 bases). Material for sequencing was peripheral blood. The receptor comes from a man aged 30-40 years with active or convalescent COVID-19. The chain's CDR3 is CASSEGEQPYNEQFF. The CDR3 coding sequence is TGCGCCAGCAGTGAAGGGGAACAGCCCTACAATGAGCAGTTCTTC.